These 22 T cell receptor beta chains share one sample of origin, sequenced in a study of blood T cell repertoires in COVID-19. This table comes from immunoSEQ multiplex PCR, and its TCRdb copy is limited to in-frame clones, with some not included. This table has some 170,000 clones, roughly 89% appearing once. What was sequenced was peripheral blood. The receptors were sampled from a woman between 45 and 65 years old with acute or convalescent COVID-19.

This sequence joins TRBV10-1 and TRBJ2-3, with D possibly matching TRBD1 (5 bases). The CDR3 covers 14 residues. From germline, CDR1 is WNHNN and CDR2 SYGVQD (reference sequence). Between the trimmed V and J ends, which lost 8 bases and 2 bases, there was a span of 14 bases. CDR3 bases: TGCGCCAGCCGCGACAGTTTCGACACAGATACGCAGTATTTT. Protein sequence: CASRDSFDTDTQYF.

The gene calls are TRBV9 and TRBJ2-1, with TRBD2 matching over 14 bases. The CDR3 has 19 residues. The V gene end was trimmed by 3 bases and the J gene end by 2 bases; junction bases not matched to a gene: 10. Germline CDR1 SGDLS, CDR2 YYNGEE. The DNA for the CDR3 is TGTGCCAGCAGCGGGTCCGGACTAGCGGGAGGCTACCCCTACAATGAGCAGTTCTTC. Translating gives CASSGSGLAGGYPYNEQFF.

This chain connects TRBV18 to TRBJ2-1, with 7 nucleotides matching TRBD1. This CDR3 contains 14 residues. In germline, CDR1 is KGHSH, CDR2 LQKENI. V trimming: 3 bases; J trimming: 8 bases; junction bases outside the gene matches: 7. The CDR3 coding sequence is TGTGCCAGCTCACCGCAGCAGGGGGTCCATGAGCAGTTCTTC. It yields the protein CASSPQQGVHEQFF.

There are a few counts of this clone. The chain recombines TRBV7-2 with TRBJ1-6; D possibly corresponds to TRBD1 (5 bases). Per the germline V gene, CDR1 is SGHTA and CDR2 is FQGNSA. The CDR3 contains 14 residues. Trimming left V 0 bases short and J 9 bases short, with 9 bases between. This CDR3 reads CASSLAGEVSPLHF. The CDR3 nucleotides are TGTGCCAGCAGCTTAGCAGGGGAGGTTTCACCCCTCCACTTT.

The chain couples TRBV5-5 to TRBJ2-1, with TRBD1 matching 9 bases. This CDR3 has 13 amino acids. V gave up 4 bases and J gave up 9 bases; unmatched junction bases: 5. Looked up from germline, CDR1 is SGHKS and CDR2 is YYEKEE (reference sequence). Here the CDR3 reads CASSRTGEGEQFF. CDR3 coding DNA: TGTGCCAGCAGCCGGACAGGGGAGGGTGAGCAGTTCTTC.

The J gene is TRBJ1-5, the V gene TRBV5-1; 9 bases are a match to TRBD1. The V gene's germline CDR1 is SGHRS and CDR2 YFSETQ. Trimming at V came to 2 bases and at J to 7 bases, leaving 4 bases not matched to a gene. The CDR3 sequence is 14 residues long. CDR3 coding DNA: TGCGCCAGCAGCTTCGGGGACAGGGAACAGCCCCAGCATTTT. Translated: CASSFGDREQPQHF.

This chain uses TRBV19 with TRBJ2-5; possibly TRBD1 for D (5 bases). The CDR3 totals 13 residues. The ends were cut back, 3 bases at V and 3 bases at J, with 8 bases in the middle. Germline CDR1 reads LNHDA; CDR2 reads SQIVND (reference sequence). The CDR3 DNA reads TGTGCCAGTAGTATTGGCAGGGAAGAGACCCAGTACTTC. This encodes CASSIGREETQYF.

The chain combines TRBV5-1 with TRBJ2-5; no firm D call. The V and J ends lost 0 bases and 4 bases respectively, with 7 bases between them. Germline V gene lookup returns CDR1 SGHRS and CDR2 YFSETQ. The CDR3 is made up of 13 amino acids. Written as DNA, the CDR3 is TGCGCCAGCAGCTTGGACCCAGGAGAGACCCAGTACTTC. As protein: CASSLDPGETQYF. Full variable domain (remainder filled in from reference TRBV5-1 and TRBJ2-5): KAGVTQTPRYLIKTRGQQVTLSCSPISGHRSVSWYQQTPGQGLQFLFEYFSETQRNKGNFPGRFSGRQFSNSRSEMNVSTLELGDSALYLCASSLDPGETQYFGPGTRLLVL.

This chain links TRBV7-7 with TRBJ2-2, with D perhaps TRBD1 (6 bases). Germline V gene data show CDR1 as SSHAT and CDR2 as FNYEAQ (reference sequence). The CDR3 runs 13 residues. Between the trimmed V and J ends, which lost 4 bases and 6 bases, there was a span of 9 bases. This chain's CDR3 is CASSSQGSGELFF. Written as DNA, the CDR3 is TGTGCCAGCAGCTCTCAGGGGTCCGGGGAGCTGTTTTTT.

The V call is TRBV7-9, the J call TRBJ2-1; D possibly corresponds to TRBD2 (7 bases). Trimming left V 4 bases short and J 8 bases short, with 12 bases between. Germline V gene lookup returns CDR1 SEHNR and CDR2 FQNEAQ (reference sequence). This CDR3 is built from 13 residues. The CDR3 region has the DNA TGTGCCAGCAGCTGGGGGGGGCTCGATGAGCAGTTCTTC. Translating it yields CASSWGGLDEQFF.

The J gene is TRBJ2-7, the V gene TRBV19; 14 positions match TRBD2. Germline assignment: CDR1 LNHDA and CDR2 SQIVND (reference sequence). CDR3 length: 16 amino acids. V lost 4 bases, J lost 6 bases, and 8 bases stayed unmatched. The CDR3 reads CASSKGLAGDLFEQYF. Here the CDR3 DNA reads TGTGCCAGTAGTAAGGGACTAGCGGGGGACCTGTTCGAGCAGTACTTC.

The chain employs TRBV6-5 and TRBJ2-7; a possible D gene is TRBD2 (5 bases). Trimming took off 5 bases at V and 6 bases at J, with 14 bases between the two ends. Per germline, CDR1 MNHEY and CDR2 SVGAGI. The CDR3 runs to 13 residues. The CDR3 sequence: CASSPGSFGEQYF. CDR3 DNA: TGTGCCAGCAGTCCGGGAAGTTTCGGCGAGCAGTACTTC.

This chain uses TRBV12-3 or TRBV12-4 with TRBJ2-3; 10 bases fit TRBD2. V lost 7 bases and J lost 5; bases outside the gene matches: 3. The CDR3 totals 13 residues. In nucleotides, the CDR3 is TGTGCCAGCACCGGACTAGCGGAAGATACGCAGTATTTT. Protein product: CASTGLAEDTQYF.

In DNA form, the CDR3 reads TGTGCCAGCAGCTCTTCCGGGACAGGGGGCATCTATGGCTACACCTTC. It specifies CASSSSGTGGIYGYTF. The chain carries TRBV7-2 and TRBJ1-2, with TRBD1 matching 12 bases. Germline CDR1 reads SGHTA; CDR2 reads FQGNSA. This CDR3 region has 16 residues. The J segment lost 4 bases and the V segment lost 4 bases, leaving 7 bases of the junction unmatched.

This CDR3 is CASRPGGGRDTEAFF. The CDR3 DNA sequence: TGTGCCAGCAGACCTGGCGGGGGAAGGGACACTGAAGCTTTCTTT. This chain connects TRBV6-2 or TRBV6-3 to TRBJ1-1, with a possible D match to TRBD1 (5 bases). The ends were cut back, 6 bases at V and 3 bases at J, with 17 bases in the middle. The CDR3 length is 15 residues. CDR1 MNHEY and CDR2 SVGEGT come from the germline V gene.

The V and J genes are TRBV24-1 and TRBJ2-3, with D perhaps matching TRBD2 (6 bases). V was clipped by 0 bases and J by 3 bases, with 15 bases between them. Germline CDR1 and CDR2: KGHDR and SFDVKD. The CDR3 has 17 amino acids. The CDR3 is CATSDLSRAGRTDTQYF. The CDR3 coding sequence is TGTGCCACCAGTGATTTGAGTAGGGCAGGGAGGACAGATACGCAGTATTTT.

The chain combines TRBV4-3 with TRBJ1-5; D not resolved. Trimming shortened V by 0 bases and J by 4 bases, and 4 bases separated the two germline ends. From germline, CDR1 is LGHNA and CDR2 YSLEER. The length of the CDR3 is 13 residues. The CDR3 loop reads CASSQDGNQPQHF. CDR3 in DNA: TGCGCCAGCAGCCAAGACGGGAATCAGCCCCAGCATTTT.

The rearrangement joins TRBV4-3 to TRBJ1-5, with a possible D match to TRBD1 (5 bases). The CDR3 contains 15 residues. Germline V CDR1 and CDR2: LGHNA, YSLEER. Trimming cost V 1 base and J 3 bases, with 10 bases left between them. CDR3: CASSQGPGFNQPQHF. The CDR3 DNA reads as TGCGCCAGCAGCCAAGGCCCAGGGTTCAATCAGCCCCAGCATTTT.

This rearrangement joins TRBV19 to TRBJ1-1; tentative D call: TRBD1 (5 bases). Germline CDR1 and CDR2: LNHDA and SQIVND (reference sequence). CDR3 size: 15 residues. V dropped 5 bases and J dropped 6 bases, with 19 bases sitting between them. CDR3 residues: CASSLNRGTTAEAFF. CDR3 coding DNA: TGTGCCAGTAGTTTGAACCGCGGGACGACTGCTGAAGCTTTCTTT.

This clone was recorded once. The V and J genes are TRBV3-1 (or the pseudogene TRBV3-2) and TRBJ1-2, with TRBD1 identical over 8 bases. This CDR3 is built from 17 residues. V shed 1 base, J shed 3 bases, and the junction held 10 bases outside the gene matches. CDR1 is LGHDT, CDR2 YNNKEL, per germline (reference sequence). CDR3 protein: CASSQGSGTGFDYGYTF. CDR3 DNA: TGTGCCAGCAGCCAAGGCTCCGGGACAGGTTTCGACTATGGCTACACCTTC.

The rearrangement links TRBV7-9 to TRBJ2-2, with 9 bases that match TRBD2. Trimming cost V 4 bases and J 7 bases; bases outside gene matches: 13. Germline CDR1 reads SEHNR; CDR2 reads FQNEAQ (reference sequence). The CDR3 runs 17 residues. The CDR3 here is CASSSAAGGPRDGELFF. CDR3 DNA: TGTGCCAGCAGCTCCGCGGCGGGGGGGCCGAGGGACGGGGAGCTGTTTTTT.

The chain links TRBV5-6 to TRBJ2-2; 12 nucleotides line up with TRBD1. This CDR3 is 16 amino acids long. Germline CDR1 SGHDT, CDR2 YYEEEE. V was clipped by 3 bases and J by 4 bases; unmatched bases: 4. The CDR3 coding sequence is TGTGCCAGCAGCTGGGACAGGGGGCTTGTCACCGGGGAGCTGTTTTTT. Translated: CASSWDRGLVTGELFF.